These 17 T cell receptor beta chains came from one sample sequenced in a study of T cells after yellow fever vaccination. TCRdb recomputed calls from the 5' RACE reads with MiXCR, one row per CDR3 protein. The table has approximately 70,000 distinct CDR3 sequences, about 7.2% seen once. Source: CD8+ T cells sorted from PBMCs, taken less than 11 days after the first yellow fever vaccination. These TCRs come from a man between 18 and 35 years old who received the YFV17D yellow fever vaccine.

This clonotype has a handful of counts. The V gene is TRBV7-9, the J gene TRBJ2-3; no firm D call. The CDR3 has 12 amino acids. V gave up 8 bases and J gave up 4 bases, with 10 bases separating them. CDR1 and CDR2 from the germline V gene are SEHNR and FQNEAQ (reference sequence). The CDR3 DNA is TGTGCCAGCCGACCTCTAGCAGATACGCAGTATTTT. It codes for CASRPLADTQYF.

By its share, this clonotype is medium-sized. CDR3 bases: TGTGCCAGCAGTGCAGGGGGCGGGTCCCAGTACTTC. Translating it yields CASSAGGGSQYF. The chain recombines TRBV6-6 with TRBJ2-5, with 8 bases fitting TRBD1. The CDR3 is made up of 12 amino acids. The V gene's germline CDR1 is MNHNY and CDR2 SVGAGI (reference sequence). V lost 5 bases and J lost 9; bases outside the gene matches: 5.

The genes are TRBV5-4 and TRBJ2-3; 7 bases fit TRBD2. CDR1 and CDR2 (germline): SGHNT, YYREEE (reference sequence). This CDR3 contains 15 residues. The ends lost 4 bases at V and 3 bases at J; junction bases unmatched: 8. CDR3: CASSLWASGTDTQYF. CDR3 nucleotides: TGTGCCAGCAGCCTTTGGGCTAGCGGTACAGATACGCAGTATTTT.

In its sample, this clonotype was seen many times. The chain employs TRBV4-1 and TRBJ2-1; tentatively, D is TRBD1 (5 bases). CDR1 and CDR2 (germline): MGHRA, YSYEKL. This CDR3 region has 13 residues. V was shortened by 6 bases and J by 10 bases, with 16 bases between the two germline ends. Here the CDR3 reads CASSYQRGGEQFF. The CDR3, as DNA: TGCGCCAGCAGTTATCAAAGGGGCGGCGAGCAGTTCTTC.

This clonotype was seen only a few times. This chain uses TRBV25-1 with TRBJ2-1, with D possibly matching TRBD1 (5 bases). CDR1 and CDR2 from the germline V gene are MGHDK and SYGVNS. The CDR3 is 16 amino acids. Trimming removed 1 base at V and 3 bases at J, with 13 bases between. The CDR3 nucleotides are TGTGCCAGCAGTGAATTCCAGGGTCTAGTCTACAATGAGCAGTTCTTC. This sequence encodes CASSEFQGLVYNEQFF.

This clonotype was seen many times. J is TRBJ2-1 and V is TRBV4-3; D is possibly TRBD2 (6 bases). The germline CDR1 and CDR2 sequences are LGHNA and YSLEER. Trimming removed 0 bases from V and 1 base from J, with 7 bases in between. This CDR3 has 15 residues. CDR3 coding DNA: TGCGCCAGCAGCCAAGATGGAGGGTCCTACAATGAGCAGTTCTTC. Amino acids: CASSQDGGSYNEQFF.

In its sample, this clonotype was seen many times. The V gene is TRBV7-2, the J gene TRBJ2-3; 10 nucleotides line up with TRBD2. CDR3 length equals 15 residues. The V segment lost 1 base and the J segment 5 bases; nucleotides outside the gene matches: 3. Per germline, CDR1 SGHTA and CDR2 FQGNSA. The CDR3 DNA reads as TGTGCCAGCAGCTTAGATAAGCGGGGGGGAGATACGCAGTATTTT. Encoded protein: CASSLDKRGGDTQYF.

In its sample, this clonotype was seen many times. The chain recombines TRBV29-1 with TRBJ2-1; the D is unclear. V lost 6 bases to trimming and J lost 0 bases, with 6 bases between them. Germline lookup yields CDR1 SQVTM and CDR2 ANQGSEA. CDR3 size: 12 residues. As DNA, the CDR3 is TGCAGCGTGGCATTCTCCTACAATGAGCAGTTCTTC. Translating gives CSVAFSYNEQFF.

A word on this clonotype: A much larger clone differs by one base, so this may be a read error. CDR3 nucleotides: TGTGCCACCTTGGACATGAGCTCCTACAATGAGCAGTTCTTC. This translates into CATLDMSSYNEQFF. This sequence joins TRBV15 and TRBJ2-1, with D perhaps TRBD1 (5 bases). CDR3 length equals 14 residues. The V gene lost 8 bases and the J gene lost 0 bases, with 11 bases spanning the gap. Germline V CDR1 and CDR2: LNHNV, YYDKDF (reference sequence).

In this sample, this clonotype turned up many times. The chain is built from TRBV29-1 and TRBJ1-5; 7 bases agree with TRBD1. This CDR3 is 14 amino acids long. Per the germline V gene, CDR1 is SQVTM and CDR2 is ANQGSEA. V shed 4 bases, J shed 0 bases, and the junction held 3 bases outside the gene matches. For the CDR3, the DNA is TGCAGCGTTGGAGGGACAGATAGCAATCAGCCCCAGCATTTT. Protein product: CSVGGTDSNQPQHF.

This clonotype showed up many times. The chain has TRBV5-1 and TRBJ2-7; 9 bases fit TRBD1. The CDR3 is 15 amino acids. Germline-derived CDR1 and CDR2 are SGHRS and YFSETQ. With V trimmed by 4 bases and J by 5 bases, 10 bases remained unmatched. The CDR3, as DNA: TGCGCCAGCAGCCAACACCGGGACAGGGTCCACGAGCAGTACTTC. Protein sequence: CASSQHRDRVHEQYF.

This clonotype was counted many times. The chain recombines TRBV6-1 with TRBJ2-3; D might be TRBD1 (6 bases). The germline gives CDR1 MNHNS, CDR2 SASEGT. Trimming took 6 bases from V and 2 from J, leaving 9 bases between them. This CDR3 comprises 13 residues. The CDR3 protein is CASRAGATDTQYF. In DNA, the CDR3 is TGTGCCAGCAGAGCAGGGGCCACAGATACGCAGTATTTT.

This clonotype was observed a handful of times. The V gene is TRBV6-2 or TRBV6-3, the J gene TRBJ1-1, with D possibly matching TRBD1 (6 bases). V lost 2 bases, J lost 5 bases, and 15 bases lay in between. Germline loops: CDR1 MNHEY, CDR2 SVGEGT. This CDR3 region has 15 residues. CDR3 region: CASSYLGGAYTEAFF. The CDR3 nucleotides are TGTGCCAGCAGTTACCTCGGGGGCGCTTATACTGAAGCTTTCTTT.

With respect to this clonotype: A much larger clone differs from this one at a single base, so this may be a read error. The chain uses TRBV7-9 and TRBJ2-2; no definite D call. Trimming took off 2 bases at V and 7 bases at J, with 14 bases between the two ends. The CDR3 totals 15 residues. Germline V CDR1 and CDR2: SEHNR, FQNEAQ (reference sequence). CDR3 sequence: CASSLYFTLSGELFF. For the CDR3, the DNA is TGTGCCAGCAGCTTATATTTTACACTCAGCGGGGAGCTGTTTTTT.

This rearrangement joins TRBV6-5 to TRBJ1-2; D unclear. CDR1 MNHEY and CDR2 SVGAGI come from the germline V gene. V lost 4 bases and J 6 bases, leaving 12 bases between the germline ends. This CDR3 has 13 amino acids. The CDR3 here is CASSSPGPDGYTF. Written as DNA, the CDR3 is TGTGCCAGCAGTTCGCCTGGACCGGATGGCTACACCTTC.

This clonotype was counted between two and nine times. The chain is built from TRBV12-5 and TRBJ2-7; D might be TRBD2 (5 bases). Germline loops: CDR1 LGHNT, CDR2 FRNRAP. The V end lost 5 bases, the J end lost 7 bases, and 12 bases lay between the germline ends. This CDR3 spans 12 amino acids. The CDR3 protein is CASGPSRREQYF. CDR3 DNA: TGTGCTAGTGGTCCCTCACGGAGGGAGCAGTACTTC.

The CDR3 DNA follows: TGCGCCAGCAGCCAAGAAATAGGGGATCAGCCCCAGCATTTT. Translation: CASSQEIGDQPQHF. The rearrangement joins TRBV4-3 to TRBJ1-5; D is perhaps TRBD1 (5 bases). There are 14 residues in the CDR3. Germline V gene data show CDR1 as LGHNA and CDR2 as YSLEER. Between the trimmed V and J ends, which lost 0 bases and 5 bases, there was a span of 8 bases.